These T cell receptor beta chains were read from a single sample in a study of blood T cell repertoires in COVID-19. Sequencing used immunoSEQ multiplex PCR; TCRdb keeps in-frame clones, though not all of them. The sample has about 200,000 clones, 80% seen once. Material for sequencing was peripheral blood. The source of these receptors is an older woman with acute or convalescent COVID-19. CDR3s leave out the opening cysteine and the closing phenylalanine or tryptophan. The D gene is left open where the match is weak. Some rows have no size entry. The others give once, few or many, or a class for an expanded clone.

J	V	size	D	CDR3
TRBJ2-7	TRBV10-3	.	TRBD2	AISESGLSGEQY
TRBJ1-2	TRBV7-9	.	.	ASSFGGGQGYT
TRBJ2-4	TRBV3-1/TRBV3-2	.	TRBD1	ASSQDGDSKNIQY
TRBJ2-5	TRBV4-1	.	TRBD1	ASSPSGQGFETQY
TRBJ2-1	TRBV30	many	TRBD2	AWKTSGPYNEQF
TRBJ2-2	TRBV7-9	few	TRBD2	ASSLALAGDLVNTGELF
TRBJ2-3	TRBV7-9	.	TRBD1	ASSLVPGTGNTDTQY
TRBJ2-6	TRBV2	.	TRBD1	ASSDRGSGANVLT
TRBJ2-7	TRBV30	.	.	AGERTRYYEQY
TRBJ2-1	TRBV6-6	few	TRBD2	ASSRGLAGTRGYRNEQF
TRBJ2-5	TRBV5-1	.	.	ASSMGLGSVQETQY
TRBJ1-5	TRBV27	.	.	ASSPLRGEGNQPQH
TRBJ2-1	TRBV11-2	.	TRBD1	ASSPTGPGGEQF
TRBJ1-1	TRBV7-2	.	TRBD1	ASSAQPGQGGAF
TRBJ1-1	TRBV4-1	once	.	ASSQDREGSNTEAF
TRBJ1-1	TRBV10-3	.	TRBD1	AISADRDAEAF
TRBJ1-2	TRBV27	.	TRBD1	ASSLTPDRAIGGYT
TRBJ2-3	TRBV11-3	.	.	ASSPQVGAGTPDTQY
TRBJ2-5	TRBV7-2	.	.	ASSLLAQETQY
TRBJ2-1	TRBV19	few	TRBD2	ASSMYSGGYNEQF
TRBJ2-7	TRBV3-1/TRBV3-2	.	.	ASSPGGFYEQY
TRBJ1-2	TRBV28	few	.	ASSSPETTGVYGYT
TRBJ2-3	TRBV5-4	.	TRBD2	ASTRGTSGRADTQY
TRBJ1-2	TRBV13	.	TRBD1	ASSFGTGFYGYT
TRBJ1-4	TRBV15	.	TRBD1	ATSRGGTVMNEKLF
TRBJ2-2	TRBV5-1	.	TRBD1	ASSGTGNTGELF